One T cell receptor (beta chain) is described in this entry. Its antigen is not known. This sample was included in a study of cytomegalovirus exposure and HLA in healthy donors. Study results and caveats: Later work associated roughly 15,000 TCR beta sequences with HLA alleles at 0.05 false discovery rate.

Use of 60 Vbeta and 13 Jbeta primers characterized the PCR. In the original analysis: As a later analysis found, there were 80 million or so unique TCR beta chains, of which roughly 11 million were shared. Clones were sequenced by immunoSEQ multiplex PCR, and TCRdb holds only the in-frame ones, with some missing. That table gives V, J and clone size, and the DNA gave D and trimming. The sample lists approximately 79,000 clones; 60% to 85% were seen once. Germline-derived CDR1 and CDR2 are LNHDA and SQIVND (reference sequence). The trim removed 4 bases at V and 3 bases at J, leaving 6 bases unmatched. This CDR3 has 14 residues.

The rearrangement joins TRBV19 to TRBJ2-7; 7 bases line up with TRBD1. Sequenced material: PBMCs. The receptor was derived from a male donor in good health and CMV-seropositive. CDR3 protein: CASSTPTGNYEQYF. The CDR3, as DNA: TGTGCCAGTAGTACCCCGACAGGGAACTACGAGCAGTACTTC.